Presented here are 26 T cell receptor beta chains from one specimen sequenced in a study of cytomegalovirus exposure and HLA in healthy donors. Primers for the PCR totalled 60 Vbeta and 13 Jbeta. Repertoires were generated with immunoSEQ multiplex PCR, while TCRdb's copy carries only in-frame clones and drops some. The sample contains about 150,000 clones, 75% to 85% of which appear only once. The material sequenced was PBMCs. The receptors shown here come from a man under 40 in good health and CMV-seropositive.

This chain uses TRBV6-6 with TRBJ2-2, with D uncertain. Germline-derived CDR1 and CDR2 are MNHNY and SVGAGI (reference sequence). Trimming cost V 2 bases and J 5 bases, with 6 bases left between them. This CDR3 spans 13 amino acids. Here the CDR3 reads CASSYVATGELFF. CDR3 DNA sequence: TGTGCCAGCAGTTACGTCGCGACCGGGGAGCTGTTTTTT.

The V gene is TRBV10-3, the J gene TRBJ2-7, with 7 bases lining up with TRBD1. The CDR3 is made up of 15 amino acids. Trimming removed 3 bases from V and 0 bases from J; junction bases left unmatched: 5. The germline CDR1 and CDR2 sequences are ENHRY and SYGVKD. Here the CDR3 DNA reads TGTGCCATCAGTGAACCCGACAGGGCCTCCTACGAGCAGTACTTC. Translating gives CAISEPDRASYEQYF.

The rearrangement links TRBV30 to TRBJ1-2, with 7 bases identical to TRBD1. CDR1 is GTSNPN and CDR2 is SVGIG in the germline V gene (reference sequence). Trimming cost V 0 bases and J 7 bases; bases outside gene matches: 11. The CDR3 is made up of 15 amino acids. The CDR3 is CAWSVRLLTGRGYTF. Here the CDR3 DNA reads TGTGCCTGGAGTGTTAGATTGCTGACAGGGCGTGGCTACACCTTC.

The chain carries TRBV5-1 and TRBJ1-3; 8 bases line up with TRBD1. Germline CDR1 and CDR2: SGHRS and YFSETQ. V lost 0 bases and J lost 4; bases outside the gene matches: 9. The CDR3 is 17 residues long. The CDR3 reads CASSLAPQGARGNTIYF. The CDR3 coding sequence is TGCGCCAGCAGCTTGGCCCCCCAGGGGGCGAGGGGAAACACCATATATTTT.

V gene TRBV12-5 combines with J gene TRBJ1-5; 8 bases match TRBD1. CDR1 is LGHNT and CDR2 is FRNRAP in the germline V gene. The CDR3 loop spans 17 amino acids. Trimming took 2 bases from V and 5 from J; bases not matched to a gene: 11. CDR3 DNA sequence: TGTGCTAGTGGTTTGTTCCCACCGGGACAGGATTATCAGCCCCAGCATTTT. Translation: CASGLFPPGQDYQPQHF.

The chain uses TRBV4-2 and TRBJ1-1, with a tentative D call TRBD1 (5 bases). The V end lost 1 base, the J end lost 0 bases, and 12 bases lay between the germline ends. The CDR3 covers 16 residues. Germline V CDR1 and CDR2: LGHNA, YNFKEQ. CDR3 amino acids: CASSQADSSMNTEAFF. The CDR3 DNA reads TGTGCCAGCAGCCAAGCCGACAGTTCCATGAACACTGAAGCTTTCTTT.

This rearrangement joins TRBV5-1 to TRBJ1-2; no clear D gene. In germline, CDR1 is SGHRS, CDR2 YFSETQ. Trimming cost V 0 bases and J 1 base, with 7 bases left between them. This CDR3 has 14 amino acids. The CDR3 sequence is CASSLVQYNYGYTF. CDR3 nucleotides: TGCGCCAGCAGCTTGGTACAATATAACTATGGCTACACCTTC.

The V gene is TRBV4-3, the J gene TRBJ1-4; the D gene is possibly TRBD1 (5 bases). The CDR3 contains 14 residues. Germline CDR1 LGHNA, CDR2 YSLEER. V was shortened by 1 base and J by 6 bases, with 9 bases between the two germline ends. CDR3 nucleotide sequence: TGCGCCAGCAGCCAAGCTCGGGGGGATGAAAAACTGTTTTTT. Translation gives CASSQARGDEKLFF.

J is TRBJ1-5 and V is TRBV6-6, with D uncertain. Trimming left V 6 bases short and J 5 bases short, with 5 bases between. The CDR3 is 11 amino acids. Germline CDR1 is MNHNY and CDR2 is SVGAGI (reference sequence). The CDR3 sequence is CASRVDQPQHF. As DNA, the CDR3 is TGTGCCAGCAGGGTAGATCAGCCCCAGCATTTT.

V gene TRBV2 combines with J gene TRBJ1-2, with D unclear. Germline V gene sequence: CDR1 SNHLY, CDR2 FYNNEI. This CDR3 contains 15 residues. V gave up 5 bases and J gave up 1 base, with 14 bases separating them. The CDR3: CASSIKGGSNYGYTF. The CDR3 nucleotides read TGTGCCAGCAGTATAAAAGGCGGCAGTAACTATGGCTACACCTTC. The full variable domain, with the rest looked up from reference TRBV2 and TRBJ1-2, is EPEVTQTPSHQVTQMGQEVILRCVPISNHLYFYWYRQILGQKVEFLVSFYNNEISEKSEIFDDQFSVERPDGSNFTLKIRSTKLEDSAMYFCASSIKGGSNYGYTFGSGTRLTVV.

The chain combines TRBV7-3 with TRBJ2-2, with a possible D match to TRBD2 (6 bases). The ends were cut back, 2 bases at V and 5 bases at J, with 6 bases in the middle. CDR1 is SGHTA, CDR2 FQGTGA, per germline. The CDR3 runs 13 residues. As DNA, the CDR3 is TGTGCCAGCAGCTTAGCGGGAACCGGGGAGCTGTTTTTT. Amino acid sequence: CASSLAGTGELFF. Full variable domain (outside the CDR3, taken from reference TRBV7-3 and TRBJ2-2): GAGVSQTPSNKVTEKGKYVELRCDPISGHTALYWYRQSLGQGPEFLIYFQGTGAADDSGLPNDRFFAVRPEGSVSTLKIQRTERGDSAVYLCASSLAGTGELFFGEGSRLTVL.

This clone was seen just once. The V call is TRBV12-5, the J call TRBJ1-5, with a weak D call TRBD1 (6 bases). Germline V gene data show CDR1 as LGHNT and CDR2 as FRNRAP. V lost 6 bases, J lost 2 bases, and 14 bases lay in between. There are 15 residues in the CDR3. The DNA of the CDR3 is TGTGCTAGTGGGTCCCCCCGGACAGGCAATCAGCCCCAGCATTTT. Amino acid sequence: CASGSPRTGNQPQHF.

This clone was seen a few times. The chain links TRBV7-8 to TRBJ2-7; no definite D call. The germline V and J ends were trimmed by 2 bases and 2 bases, with 10 bases remaining between them. The CDR3 covers 14 residues. Per germline, CDR1 SGHVS and CDR2 FQNEAQ. The CDR3 DNA sequence: TGTGCCAGCAGCTTATCACAGCTAACCTACGAGCAGTACTTC. Protein: CASSLSQLTYEQYF.

This chain uses TRBV27 with TRBJ1-6; TRBD1 aligns across 7 bases. Per the germline V gene, CDR1 is MNHEY and CDR2 is SMNVEV (reference sequence). This CDR3 spans 14 amino acids. The V gene end was trimmed by 5 bases and the J gene end by 10 bases; junction bases not matched to a gene: 8. The CDR3 sequence: CASSAYRGGSPLHF. CDR3 nucleotides: TGTGCCAGCAGTGCCTACAGGGGCGGCTCACCCCTCCACTTT.

This clone was observed once. The chain couples TRBV28 to TRBJ1-2; 8 bases line up with TRBD1. The length of the CDR3 is 14 residues. Germline V lookup: CDR1 MDHEN, CDR2 SYDVKM. J gave up 6 bases and V 6 bases, and 9 bases lay outside the gene matches. CDR3 nucleotides: TGTGCCAGCAGCCGAGGACAGGGACGGAATGGCTACACCTTC. Its translation is CASSRGQGRNGYTF.

The rearrangement uses TRBV18 and TRBJ1-3; weak D call: TRBD1 (6 bases). Trimming stripped 5 bases from V and 7 bases from J, with 12 bases between. CDR1 KGHSH and CDR2 LQKENI come from the germline V gene. The CDR3 is made up of 13 amino acids. CDR3 bases: TGTGCCAGCTCAATACCAGGGGCGAACACCATATATTTT. Amino acids: CASSIPGANTIYF.

J is TRBJ1-1 and V is TRBV19, with D perhaps TRBD1 (6 bases). CDR1 is LNHDA and CDR2 is SQIVND in the germline V gene (reference sequence). V lost 6 bases, J lost 2 bases, and 13 bases lay in between. The CDR3 runs 14 residues. The CDR3 region is CASRAGGGNTEAFF. DNA for the CDR3: TGTGCCAGTAGGGCCGGTGGGGGCAACACTGAAGCTTTCTTT. The full variable domain, its missing parts supplied by reference TRBV19 and TRBJ1-1, is DGGITQSPKYLFRKEGQNVTLSCEQNLNHDAMYWYRQDPGQGLRLIYYSQIVNDFQKGDIAEGYSVSREKKESFPLTVTSAQKNPTAFYLCASRAGGGNTEAFFGQGTRLTVV.

The CDR3 region is CASSLFRGSEKLFF. The CDR3, as DNA: TGTGCCAGCAGTCTATTCCGGGGAAGTGAAAAACTGTTTTTT. This chain uses TRBV28 with TRBJ1-4; D gene ambiguous. The germline V gene encodes CDR1 MDHEN and CDR2 SYDVKM. The CDR3 extends over 14 amino acids. Between the trimmed V and J ends, which lost 5 bases and 7 bases, there was a span of 14 bases.

The rearrangement joins TRBV9 to TRBJ1-5; no clear D gene. The CDR3 consists of 15 residues. The germline V and J ends were trimmed by 3 bases and 7 bases, with 17 bases remaining between them. Germline V gene data show CDR1 as SGDLS and CDR2 as YYNGEE. CDR3 loop: CASSAQATDTQPQHF. DNA of the CDR3: TGTGCCAGCAGCGCCCAGGCGACGGATACCCAGCCCCAGCATTTT. The full variable domain, rest sourced from reference TRBV9 and TRBJ1-5, is DSGVTQTPKHLITATGQRVTLRCSPRSGDLSVYWYQQSLDQGLQFLIQYYNGEERAKGNILERFSAQQFPDLHSELNLSSLELGDSALYFCASSAQATDTQPQHFGDGTRLSIL.

This clone was seen a single time. The chain recombines TRBV30 with TRBJ2-3; 10 bases are a match to TRBD2. CDR3 length: 15 amino acids. Germline V gene data show CDR1 as GTSNPN and CDR2 as SVGIG (reference sequence). The junction had 3 bases not matched to a gene; V was cut back by 0 bases and J by 3 bases. CDR3 region: CAWSVKRGGTDTQYF. CDR3 DNA sequence: TGTGCCTGGAGTGTAAAGCGGGGGGGTACAGATACGCAGTATTTT.

The J gene is TRBJ1-1, the V gene TRBV5-4; tentatively, D is TRBD1 (6 bases). Germline V lookup: CDR1 SGHNT, CDR2 YYREEE (reference sequence). This CDR3 has 12 amino acids. The V gene lost 5 bases and the J gene lost 7 bases, with 12 bases spanning the gap. Here the CDR3 reads CASSAGGFEAFF. The DNA of the CDR3 is TGTGCCAGCAGTGCGGGGGGCTTTGAAGCTTTCTTT.

This chain links TRBV7-2 with TRBJ2-1, with D perhaps matching TRBD1 (6 bases). V lost 7 bases and J 1 base, leaving 17 bases between the germline ends. There are 16 residues in the CDR3. CDR1 is SGHTA, CDR2 FQGNSA, per germline. The chain's CDR3 is CASKWTAVESYNEQFF. The CDR3 DNA follows: TGTGCCAGCAAGTGGACAGCGGTGGAATCCTACAATGAGCAGTTCTTC.

This clone was picked up one time. The chain joins TRBV2 to TRBJ2-7; possible D gene TRBD1, 5 bases. V lost 2 bases and J lost 0, with 11 bases in between. This CDR3 is 15 amino acids long. CDR1 SNHLY and CDR2 FYNNEI come from the germline V gene. The DNA for the CDR3 is TGTGCCAGCAGTGAAAATAGGGGCCCCTCCTACGAGCAGTACTTC. Translating gives CASSENRGPSYEQYF.

This clone was found a few times. The rearrangement joins TRBV5-4 to TRBJ1-2; no clear D gene. The CDR3 length is 14 residues. V gave up 0 bases and J gave up 1 base, with 7 bases separating them. The V gene's germline CDR1 is SGHNT and CDR2 YYREEE (reference sequence). The CDR3 spells CASSLDSSNYGYTF. In nucleotides, the CDR3 is TGTGCCAGCAGCTTGGATAGCAGTAACTATGGCTACACCTTC.

The chain has TRBV9 and TRBJ2-1, with TRBD2 as a possible D gene (5 bases). Germline CDR1 SGDLS, CDR2 YYNGEE. V gave up 3 bases and J gave up 5 bases, with 15 bases separating them. The CDR3 consists of 15 residues. CDR3 residues: CASSGRADANNEQFF. The CDR3 nucleotides are TGTGCCAGCAGCGGGCGGGCGGACGCTAACAATGAGCAGTTCTTC.

V and J are TRBV13 and TRBJ1-3, with 8 bases lining up with TRBD1. Trimming took 7 bases from V and 1 from J; bases not matched to a gene: 6. Germline values: CDR1 PRHDT, CDR2 FYEKMQ (reference sequence). This CDR3 has 15 residues. CDR3 loop: CASKWQGASGNTIYF. Written as DNA, the CDR3 is TGTGCCAGCAAATGGCAGGGGGCTTCTGGAAACACCATATATTTT.